There are many counts of the clone carrying this TCR beta chain. No antigen is known for it. The sample is drawn from a study of T cell repertoires in cytomegalovirus infection. TCRdb analysed the reads with MiXCR anew, one entry per CDR3 protein. The data show some 800,000 distinct CDR3 sequences, about 29% seen once. Germline CDR1 reads SGHTA; CDR2 reads FQGNSA. This CDR3 spans 18 amino acids. J was trimmed by 2 bases and V by 1 base; bases with no gene match: 8. The TCR originated in a human donor in good health (CMV status not recorded). Some clones in this sample may be carry-over from other donors' samples. The starting material was cultured CD8+ T cells from PBMCs, obtained from culture after CMV antigen stimulation. V is TRBV7-2 and J is TRBJ2-1; 10 bases are shared with TRBD2. CDR3: CASSLEGLAGVPYNEQFF. The CDR3 bases are TGTGCCAGCAGCTTAGAGGGTCTAGCGGGGGTTCCCTACAATGAGCAGTTCTTC.